Below, 8 T cell receptor beta chains from the same sample are listed, as sequenced in a study of T cell responses to AZD1222 COVID-19 vaccine. The assay was immunoSEQ multiplex PCR, and TCRdb's table has in-frame clones only and misses some. The table shows some 81,000 clones, with about nine tenths occurring only once. The specimen comprised peripheral blood, sampled 28 days after the second AZD1222 dose. These TCRs come from an adult who received the AZD1222 COVID-19 vaccine.

The chain uses TRBV6-5 and TRBJ1-2; TRBD1 might be the D (5 bases). From germline, CDR1 is MNHEY and CDR2 SVGAGI. The CDR3 length is 14 residues. Between the trimmed V and J ends, which lost 3 bases and 8 bases, there was a span of 16 bases. This chain's CDR3 is CASSYGAWGEGYTF. DNA for the CDR3: TGTGCCAGCAGTTATGGGGCATGGGGGGAGGGCTACACCTTC.

This clone appeared a single time. This rearrangement joins TRBV11-2 to TRBJ1-1; D is uncertain. Germline V lookup: CDR1 SGHAT, CDR2 FQNNGV. With 0 bases removed from V and 6 bases from J, the gap between germline ends came to 8 bases. The CDR3 is made up of 13 amino acids. CDR3 nucleotides: TGTGCCAGCAGCTTAGAGCCGGGCCCTGAAGCTTTCTTT. Protein: CASSLEPGPEAFF.

The chain combines TRBV6-5 with TRBJ2-2, with TRBD1 matching over 7 bases. CDR3 length: 14 amino acids. Germline values: CDR1 MNHEY, CDR2 SVGAGI. Losses at the gene ends were 7 bases for V and 7 bases for J; bases not matched to a gene: 9. CDR3 amino acids: CASKDRERGGELFF. The CDR3 nucleotides read TGTGCCAGCAAAGACAGGGAGAGGGGCGGGGAGCTGTTTTTT.

The V gene is TRBV10-2, the J gene TRBJ1-3; D gene unclear. In germline, CDR1 is WSHSY, CDR2 SAAADI. This CDR3 has 14 amino acids. V lost 0 bases and J lost 4, with 7 bases in between. The chain's CDR3 is CASSESGRGNTIYF. CDR3 coding DNA: TGCGCCAGCAGTGAGTCAGGCAGGGGAAACACCATATATTTT.

The chain has TRBV20-1 and TRBJ2-1; TRBD2 might be the D (5 bases). Looked up from germline, CDR1 is DFQATT and CDR2 is SNEGSKA (reference sequence). The V end lost 3 bases, the J end lost 7 bases, and 19 bases lay between the germline ends. The CDR3 covers 15 residues. CDR3 bases: TGCAGTGCTAGTAGGGCTAGCAGTTTGAGGAATGAGCAGTTCTTC. This sequence encodes CSASRASSLRNEQFF.

J is TRBJ1-2 and V is TRBV3-1 (or the pseudogene TRBV3-2), with D unclear. Between the trimmed V and J ends, which lost 0 bases and 4 bases, there was a span of 9 bases. This CDR3 comprises 14 residues. Germline V gives CDR1 LGHDT, CDR2 YNNKEL (reference sequence). The CDR3 loop is CASSQDGGGYGYTF. The CDR3 coding sequence is TGTGCCAGCAGCCAAGATGGTGGAGGCTATGGCTACACCTTC.

The chain is built from TRBV28 and TRBJ2-6, with 7 nucleotides matching TRBD1. This CDR3 is built from 16 residues. Germline V gene data show CDR1 as MDHEN and CDR2 as SYDVKM. J lost 0 bases, V lost 4 bases, and 3 bases had no gene match. The CDR3 sequence is CASSSPGGSGANVLTF. CDR3 coding DNA: TGTGCCAGCAGTTCCCCAGGGGGCTCTGGGGCCAACGTCCTGACTTTC.

The rearrangement links TRBV18 to TRBJ1-3, with D uncertain. There are 15 residues in the CDR3. V shed 2 bases and J shed 1 base, with 9 bases lying between them. Looked up from germline, CDR1 is KGHSH and CDR2 is LQKENI. The CDR3 DNA is TGTGCCAGCTCACCATCGGTAGTGTCTGGAAACACCATATATTTT. Translated: CASSPSVVSGNTIYF.